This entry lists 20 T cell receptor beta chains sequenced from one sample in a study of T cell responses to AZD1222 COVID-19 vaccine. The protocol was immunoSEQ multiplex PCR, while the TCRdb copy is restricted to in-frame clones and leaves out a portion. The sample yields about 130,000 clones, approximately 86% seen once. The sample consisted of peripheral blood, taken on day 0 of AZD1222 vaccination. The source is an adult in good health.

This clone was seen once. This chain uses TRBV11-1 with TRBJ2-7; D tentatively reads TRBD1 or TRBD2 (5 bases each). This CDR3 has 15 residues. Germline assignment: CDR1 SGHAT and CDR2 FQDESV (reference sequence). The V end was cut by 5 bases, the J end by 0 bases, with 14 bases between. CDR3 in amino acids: CASSLGTASSYEQYF. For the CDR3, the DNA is TGTGCCAGCAGCCTAGGGACGGCGAGCTCCTACGAGCAGTACTTC.

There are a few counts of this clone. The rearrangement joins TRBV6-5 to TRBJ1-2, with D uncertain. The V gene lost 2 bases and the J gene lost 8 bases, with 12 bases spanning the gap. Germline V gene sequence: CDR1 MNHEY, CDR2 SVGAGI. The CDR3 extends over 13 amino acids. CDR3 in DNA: TGTGCCAGCAGTTACGAGGGCTTTGGCGGCTACACCTTC. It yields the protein CASSYEGFGGYTF.

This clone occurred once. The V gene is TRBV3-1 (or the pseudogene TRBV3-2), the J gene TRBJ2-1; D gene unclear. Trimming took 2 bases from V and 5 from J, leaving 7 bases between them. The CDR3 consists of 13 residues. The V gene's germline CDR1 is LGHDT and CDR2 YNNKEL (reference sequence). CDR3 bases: TGTGCCAGCAGCCAAAGGGAAAACAATGAGCAGTTCTTC. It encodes CASSQRENNEQFF.

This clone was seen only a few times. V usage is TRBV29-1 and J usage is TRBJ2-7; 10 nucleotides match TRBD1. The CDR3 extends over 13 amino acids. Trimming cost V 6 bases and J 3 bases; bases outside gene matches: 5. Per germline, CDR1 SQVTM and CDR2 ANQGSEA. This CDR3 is CSVRDRGLYEQYF. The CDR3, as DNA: TGCAGCGTGAGGGACAGGGGACTCTACGAGCAGTACTTC.

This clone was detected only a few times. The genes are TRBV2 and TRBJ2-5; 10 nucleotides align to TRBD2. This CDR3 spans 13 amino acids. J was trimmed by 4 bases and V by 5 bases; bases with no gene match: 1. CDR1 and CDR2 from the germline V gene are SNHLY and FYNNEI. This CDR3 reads CASSRTSGETQYF. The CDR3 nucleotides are TGTGCCAGCAGTCGGACTAGCGGAGAGACCCAGTACTTC.

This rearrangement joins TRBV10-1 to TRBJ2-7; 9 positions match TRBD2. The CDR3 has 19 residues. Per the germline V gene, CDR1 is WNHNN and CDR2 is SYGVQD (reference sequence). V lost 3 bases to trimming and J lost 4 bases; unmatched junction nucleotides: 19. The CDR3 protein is CASSERLGAGGHAFYEQYF. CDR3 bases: TGCGCCAGCAGTGAAAGGTTAGGAGCGGGGGGCCACGCCTTTTACGAGCAGTACTTC.

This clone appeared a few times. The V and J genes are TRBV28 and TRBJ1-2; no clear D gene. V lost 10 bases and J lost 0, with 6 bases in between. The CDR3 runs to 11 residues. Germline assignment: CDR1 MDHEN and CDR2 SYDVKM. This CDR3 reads CATGSNYGYTF. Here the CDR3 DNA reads TGTGCCACCGGTTCTAACTATGGCTACACCTTC.

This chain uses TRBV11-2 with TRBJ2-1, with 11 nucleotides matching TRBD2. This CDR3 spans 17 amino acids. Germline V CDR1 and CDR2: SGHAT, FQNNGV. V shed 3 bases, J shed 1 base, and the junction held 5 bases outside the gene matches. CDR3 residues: CASSFSGGAGSYNEQFF. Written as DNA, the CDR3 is TGTGCCAGCAGCTTTAGCGGGGGGGCCGGTTCCTACAATGAGCAGTTCTTC.

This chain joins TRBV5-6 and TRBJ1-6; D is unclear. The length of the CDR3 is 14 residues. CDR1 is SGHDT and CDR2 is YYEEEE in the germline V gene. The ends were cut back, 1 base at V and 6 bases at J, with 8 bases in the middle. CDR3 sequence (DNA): TGTGCCAGCAGCTTGAAGGGTGGTAATTCACCCCTCCACTTT. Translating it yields CASSLKGGNSPLHF.

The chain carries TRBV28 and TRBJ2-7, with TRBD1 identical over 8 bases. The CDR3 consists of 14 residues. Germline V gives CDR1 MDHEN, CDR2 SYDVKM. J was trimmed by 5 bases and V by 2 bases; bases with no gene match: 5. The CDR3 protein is CASSLLQGAHEQYF. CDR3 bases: TGTGCCAGCAGTTTACTCCAGGGGGCCCACGAGCAGTACTTC.

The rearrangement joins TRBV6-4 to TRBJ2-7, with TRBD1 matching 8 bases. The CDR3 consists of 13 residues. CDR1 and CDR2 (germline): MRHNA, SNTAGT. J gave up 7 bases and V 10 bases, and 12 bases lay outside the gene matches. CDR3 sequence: CAIPSPRGREQYF. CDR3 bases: TGTGCCATCCCCTCTCCCAGGGGGCGAGAGCAGTACTTC.

CDR3 loop: CASRDRENTEAFF. The CDR3 DNA reads TGTGCCAGCAGAGACAGGGAGAACACTGAAGCTTTCTTT. The J gene is TRBJ1-1, the V gene TRBV25-1, with 7 positions matching TRBD1. The CDR3 loop spans 13 amino acids. V was pared by 6 bases and J by 1 base, with 2 bases of the junction left unmatched. The germline CDR1 and CDR2 sequences are MGHDK and SYGVNS. The full variable domain, its missing parts supplied by reference TRBV25-1 and TRBJ1-1, is EADIYQTPRYLVIGTGKKITLECSQTMGHDKMYWYQQDPGMELHLIHYSYGVNSTEKGDLSSESTVSRIRTEHFPLTLESARPSHTSQYLCASRDRENTEAFFGQGTRLTVV.

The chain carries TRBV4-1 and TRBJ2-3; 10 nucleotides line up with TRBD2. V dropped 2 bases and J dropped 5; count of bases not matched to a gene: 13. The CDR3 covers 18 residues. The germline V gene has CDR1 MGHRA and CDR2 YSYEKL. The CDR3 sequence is CASSQHIWSGGDQDTQYF. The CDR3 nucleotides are TGCGCCAGCAGCCAACATATTTGGAGCGGGGGGGACCAAGATACGCAGTATTTT.

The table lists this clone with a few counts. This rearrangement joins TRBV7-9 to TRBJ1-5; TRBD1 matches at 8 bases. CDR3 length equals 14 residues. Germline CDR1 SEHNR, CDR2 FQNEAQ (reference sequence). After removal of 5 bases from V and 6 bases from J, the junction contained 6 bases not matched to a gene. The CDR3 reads CASSIGQGSQPQHF. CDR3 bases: TGTGCCAGCAGCATCGGACAGGGCTCTCAGCCCCAGCATTTT.

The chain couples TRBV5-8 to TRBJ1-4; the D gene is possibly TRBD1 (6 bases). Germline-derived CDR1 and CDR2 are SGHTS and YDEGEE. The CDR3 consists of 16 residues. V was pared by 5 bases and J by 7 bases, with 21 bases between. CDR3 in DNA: TGTGCCAGCAGTACGGGAAATGGACAGATAGGTGAAAAACTGTTTTTT. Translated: CASSTGNGQIGEKLFF.

The CDR3 sequence is CASSYLAGEMGYF. DNA for the CDR3: TGTGCCAGCAGCTACCTAGCGGGGGAGATGGGGTACTTC. This rearrangement joins TRBV7-2 to TRBJ2-7; 10 bases map to TRBD2. The germline V gene has CDR1 SGHTA and CDR2 FQGNSA. Unmatched junction bases numbered 9, after V lost 4 bases and J lost 12 bases. This CDR3 has 13 residues.

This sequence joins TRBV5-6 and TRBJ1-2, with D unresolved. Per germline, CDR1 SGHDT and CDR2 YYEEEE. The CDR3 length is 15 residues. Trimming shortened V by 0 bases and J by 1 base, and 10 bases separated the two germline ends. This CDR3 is CASSLDPGSNYGYTF. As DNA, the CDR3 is TGTGCCAGCAGCTTGGATCCGGGCAGTAACTATGGCTACACCTTC.

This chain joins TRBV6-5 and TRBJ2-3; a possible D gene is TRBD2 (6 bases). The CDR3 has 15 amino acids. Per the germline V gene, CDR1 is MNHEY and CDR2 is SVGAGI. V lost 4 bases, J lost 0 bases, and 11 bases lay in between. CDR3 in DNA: TGTGCCAGCAGTTCCCCCGGGACTAGCACAGATACGCAGTATTTT. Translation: CASSSPGTSTDTQYF.

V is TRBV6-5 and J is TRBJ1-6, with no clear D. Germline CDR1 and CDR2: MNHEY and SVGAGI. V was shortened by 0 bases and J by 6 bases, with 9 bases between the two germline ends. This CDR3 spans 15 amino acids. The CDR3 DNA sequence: TGTGCCAGCAGTTACTCTCCTACCTTTAATTCACCCCTCCACTTT. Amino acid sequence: CASSYSPTFNSPLHF.

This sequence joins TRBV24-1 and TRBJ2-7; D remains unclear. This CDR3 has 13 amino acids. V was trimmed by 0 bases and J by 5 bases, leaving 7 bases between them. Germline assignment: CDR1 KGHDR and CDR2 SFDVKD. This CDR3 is CATSDLFGDEQYF. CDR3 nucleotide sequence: TGTGCCACCAGTGATTTGTTTGGGGACGAGCAGTACTTC.